The rows below give T cell receptor beta chains drawn from one sample of a study of OX40 agonist ivuxolimab in advanced cancers. Clones were sequenced by immunoSEQ multiplex PCR, and TCRdb holds only the in-frame ones, with some missing. The sample lists tens of thousands of clones; roughly 80% were seen once. The specimen was CD4+ or CD8+ T cells sorted from blood, collected in a trial of the OX40 agonist ivuxolimab. These receptor sequences come from an adult with an advanced solid tumor such as melanoma, head and neck, liver or kidney cancer. Both conserved end residues are part of each CDR3. Each record gives: D gene, J gene, clone size, V gene, CDR3 DNA, CDR3 protein. D genes are given only for firm matches. Where a row states a size, it is once, few, many or the class of an expanded clone; other rows omit it.

TRBD2,TRBJ2-1,few,TRBV11-3,TGTGCCAGCAGCTTCTCTAGCGGGAGGGACTTCTACAATGAGCAGTTCTTC,CASSFSSGRDFYNEQFF
.,TRBJ2-5,.,TRBV19,TGTGCCAGTAGTGTAGGTAGGGGAGAGACCCAGTACTTC,CASSVGRGETQYF
.,TRBJ1-2,.,TRBV2,TGTGCCAGCAGTCCCCGGTTGGGTGGAGGCTACACCTTC,CASSPRLGGGYTF
TRBD1,TRBJ2-5,.,TRBV7-9,TGTGCCAGCAGCTCTACAGGGGGCATAGAGACCCAGTACTTC,CASSSTGGIETQYF
TRBD1,TRBJ1-2,.,TRBV4-1,TGCGCCAGCAGCCGAACCGAAGGGACAGGGGGGCCAAGATCCTATGGCTACACCTTC,CASSRTEGTGGPRSYGYTF
TRBD1,TRBJ2-1,.,TRBV5-5,TGTGCCAGCAGGTACAGGGGAACGGAAACTACATACAATGAGCAGTTCTTC,CASRYRGTETTYNEQFF
TRBD1,TRBJ2-5,.,TRBV5-6,TGTGCCAGCAGCCCAGGGGGTTTGGGGATCCAAGAGACCCAGTACTTC,CASSPGGLGIQETQYF
.,TRBJ1-6,.,TRBV6-5,TGTGCCAGCAGTTATAGTACAGGGTTTAATAATTCACCCCTCCACTTT,CASSYSTGFNNSPLHF
.,TRBJ1-2,few,TRBV28,TGTGCCATATCCCGGGAAACTTTCTATGGCTACACCTTC,CAISRETFYGYTF
.,TRBJ1-1,.,TRBV19,TGTGCCAGTAGTATGGCTACTAGCAGGACTGAAGCTTTCTTT,CASSMATSRTEAFF
.,TRBJ1-1,.,TRBV27,TGTGCCAGCAGTCCCCGCTTTTCGATCCCCTACTCTCACATGAACACTGAAGCTTTCTTT,CASSPRFSIPYSHMNTEAFF
TRBD1,TRBJ1-5,.,TRBV30,TGTGCCTGGAGCGCCTTAGGACAGGGGCATCAGCCCCAGCATTTT,CAWSALGQGHQPQHF
.,TRBJ2-7,.,TRBV6-1,TGTGCCAGTACCAAGGGGACGGCCTACGAGCAGTACTTC,CASTKGTAYEQYF
TRBD2,TRBJ2-7,.,TRBV11-1,TGTGCCAGCAGCTTTTTCGGCGGGAGCTCCTACGAGCAGTACTTC,CASSFFGGSSYEQYF
TRBD1,TRBJ2-5,once,TRBV30,TGTGCCTGGAGTGAAACAGGGGGGATAAAGACCCAGTACTTC,CAWSETGGIKTQYF
TRBD2,TRBJ2-1,.,TRBV27,TGTGCCAGCAGCCTAGACCGCGGGAGTCCCCTCAATGAGCAGTTCTTC,CASSLDRGSPLNEQFF
.,TRBJ1-1,.,TRBV9,TGTGCCAGCAGCGGAACAGGGTTTAACACTGAAGCTTTCTTT,CASSGTGFNTEAFF